A selection of T cell receptor beta chains follows, all from one sample in a study of blood T cell repertoires in COVID-19. Profiled with immunoSEQ multiplex PCR; TCRdb holds only in-frame clones, not every one. Of 250,000 or so clones detected, 70% to 90% appear once; the ten largest clones hold approximately 1.7%. The specimen sequenced was PBMCs or T cells enriched from blood (not recorded which). Source of these receptors: a man aged 40-49 years who had recovered from COVID-19. CDR3s include the opening cysteine and the closing phenylalanine or tryptophan. Fields, in order: V gene, clone size, J gene, D gene, CDR3 DNA, CDR3 protein. The D gene is left open where the match is weak. Rows give clone size only sometimes, using once, few, many, or a class for an expanded clone.

V gene: TRBV5-5
clone size: .
J gene: TRBJ1-2
D gene: .
CDR3 DNA: TGTGCCAGCAGCATCCGGGACACCGTGAACTATGGCTACACCTTC
CDR3 protein: CASSIRDTVNYGYTF

V gene: TRBV20-1
clone size: .
J gene: TRBJ2-1
D gene: TRBD2
CDR3 DNA: TGCAGTGCTAGTCCTAGCGGGAGAAAAGGGACGAATGAGCAGTTCTTC
CDR3 protein: CSASPSGRKGTNEQFF

V gene: TRBV7-2
clone size: .
J gene: TRBJ2-1
D gene: .
CDR3 DNA: TGTGCCAGCAGCTTAGACTGGGCCTCCTACAATGAGCAGTTCTTC
CDR3 protein: CASSLDWASYNEQFF

V gene: TRBV7-7
clone size: .
J gene: TRBJ2-2
D gene: TRBD2
CDR3 DNA: TGTGCCAGCAGTTACGCCAGCGGGATGGGGACCGGGGAGCTGTTTTTT
CDR3 protein: CASSYASGMGTGELFF

V gene: TRBV6-4
clone size: .
J gene: TRBJ2-5
D gene: TRBD2
CDR3 DNA: TGTGCCAGCAGTCTTAAGACTAGCGGGGAAGAGACCCAGTACTTC
CDR3 protein: CASSLKTSGEETQYF

V gene: TRBV24-1
clone size: .
J gene: TRBJ1-1
D gene: TRBD1
CDR3 DNA: TGTGCCACCAGTGATGGACAGGGTATCTCTGAAGCTTTCTTT
CDR3 protein: CATSDGQGISEAFF

V gene: TRBV7-9
clone size: .
J gene: TRBJ2-3
D gene: TRBD2
CDR3 DNA: TGTGCCAGCAGCTTAGCGCGGGGGGGCCGCCCAGATACGCAGTATTTT
CDR3 protein: CASSLARGGRPDTQYF

V gene: TRBV7-2
clone size: .
J gene: TRBJ1-3
D gene: TRBD1
CDR3 DNA: TGTGCCAGCAGCGTGGACAGGGGAAACACCATATATTTT
CDR3 protein: CASSVDRGNTIYF

V gene: TRBV29-1
clone size: .
J gene: TRBJ1-5
D gene: .
CDR3 DNA: TGCAGCGTCGCAGATAGCAATCAGCCCCAGCATTTT
CDR3 protein: CSVADSNQPQHF

V gene: TRBV11-3
clone size: .
J gene: TRBJ2-7
D gene: TRBD1
CDR3 DNA: TGTGCCAGCAGCACCCGGACAGGGGTACCGTACTTC
CDR3 protein: CASSTRTGVPYF

V gene: TRBV11-2
clone size: .
J gene: TRBJ2-3
D gene: .
CDR3 DNA: TGTGCCAGCAGCTTAGCCGACAGAAGAGATACGCAGTATTTT
CDR3 protein: CASSLADRRDTQYF

V gene: TRBV30
clone size: .
J gene: TRBJ1-2
D gene: .
CDR3 DNA: TGTGCCTGGAGTCGCCGCGGGATAAGGGTAGGGGGCTACACCTTC
CDR3 protein: CAWSRRGIRVGGYTF

V gene: TRBV24-1
clone size: once
J gene: TRBJ1-2
D gene: .
CDR3 DNA: TGTGCCACCAGTGACCCACGGGGAGGGTCCGGCTATGGCTACACCTTC
CDR3 protein: CATSDPRGGSGYGYTF

V gene: TRBV18
clone size: .
J gene: TRBJ1-5
D gene: TRBD1
CDR3 DNA: TGTGCCAGCTCACTGACAGGGCGGATTGGCAATCAGCCCCAGCATTTT
CDR3 protein: CASSLTGRIGNQPQHF

V gene: TRBV4-1
clone size: .
J gene: TRBJ2-7
D gene: TRBD1
CDR3 DNA: TGCGCCAGCAGCCAAGGTTTGGGTCTCGTCAGGGGGAACTACGAGCAGTACTTC
CDR3 protein: CASSQGLGLVRGNYEQYF

V gene: TRBV9
clone size: .
J gene: TRBJ1-2
D gene: .
CDR3 DNA: TGTGCCAGCAGCGTTGACAGGAACTATGGCTACACCTTC
CDR3 protein: CASSVDRNYGYTF

V gene: TRBV7-6
clone size: .
J gene: TRBJ1-2
D gene: .
CDR3 DNA: TGTGCCAGCAGTTCCTATAGGAGGCAGATTAACTATGGCTACACCTTC
CDR3 protein: CASSSYRRQINYGYTF

V gene: TRBV28
clone size: .
J gene: TRBJ1-5
D gene: .
CDR3 DNA: TGTGCCAGCCAAATCCTGAGGCAGCCCCAGCATTTT
CDR3 protein: CASQILRQPQHF

V gene: TRBV7-7
clone size: .
J gene: TRBJ1-5
D gene: TRBD1
CDR3 DNA: TGTGCCAGCAGCTTCCTAGCGGACAGGGGACCCAATCAGCCCCAGCATTTT
CDR3 protein: CASSFLADRGPNQPQHF

V gene: TRBV25-1
clone size: .
J gene: TRBJ1-2
D gene: .
CDR3 DNA: TGTGCCAGCAGTGATGACAGGAGCAACTATGGCTACACCTTC
CDR3 protein: CASSDDRSNYGYTF

V gene: TRBV3-1/TRBV3-2
clone size: .
J gene: TRBJ2-3
D gene: .
CDR3 DNA: TGTGCCAGCAGCCCTACTCCGGATACGCAGTATTTT
CDR3 protein: CASSPTPDTQYF

V gene: TRBV3-1/TRBV3-2
clone size: once
J gene: TRBJ2-3
D gene: TRBD2
CDR3 DNA: TGTGCCAGCAGTGGGACTAGCGGATTTAGCACAGATACGCAGTATTTT
CDR3 protein: CASSGTSGFSTDTQYF

V gene: TRBV11-2
clone size: once
J gene: TRBJ1-2
D gene: TRBD1
CDR3 DNA: TGTGCCAGCAGCTTGGAACAGGGGTCTGGCTACACCTTC
CDR3 protein: CASSLEQGSGYTF

V gene: TRBV5-6
clone size: .
J gene: TRBJ2-7
D gene: .
CDR3 DNA: TGTGCCAGCAGCTCCCTTCTGGCGGGCGTTATATACGAGCAGTACTTC
CDR3 protein: CASSSLLAGVIYEQYF

V gene: TRBV18
clone size: .
J gene: TRBJ2-1
D gene: .
CDR3 DNA: TGTGCCAGCTCACCGGCCCAGGGGACCTACAATGAGCAGTTCTTC
CDR3 protein: CASSPAQGTYNEQFF

V gene: TRBV27
clone size: .
J gene: TRBJ2-7
D gene: TRBD2
CDR3 DNA: TGTGCCAGCAGTTCGTCGACTAGCGGGGGCCCCTACGAGCAGTACTTC
CDR3 protein: CASSSSTSGGPYEQYF

V gene: TRBV3-1/TRBV3-2
clone size: .
J gene: TRBJ2-7
D gene: TRBD2
CDR3 DNA: TGTGCCAGCAGCCTGGGGACTAGCGGGGGGGAAAAACCCTACGAGCAGTACTTC
CDR3 protein: CASSLGTSGGEKPYEQYF

V gene: TRBV27
clone size: .
J gene: TRBJ2-2
D gene: TRBD1
CDR3 DNA: TGTGCCAGCATAATGACAGGGGACACCGGGGAGCTGTTTTTT
CDR3 protein: CASIMTGDTGELFF

V gene: TRBV10-3
clone size: .
J gene: TRBJ1-2
D gene: .
CDR3 DNA: TGTGCCATCACCGGAGATAAATACTATGGCTACACCTTC
CDR3 protein: CAITGDKYYGYTF

V gene: TRBV28
clone size: once
J gene: TRBJ1-6
D gene: TRBD1
CDR3 DNA: TGTGCCAGCAGTTCCAGACAGGGCCTAGGGGGGAATTCACCCCTCCACTTT
CDR3 protein: CASSSRQGLGGNSPLHF

V gene: TRBV27
clone size: .
J gene: TRBJ2-7
D gene: TRBD2
CDR3 DNA: TGTGCCAGCAGGGCGGGACTAGCCTCCTACGAGCAGTACTTC
CDR3 protein: CASRAGLASYEQYF

V gene: TRBV19
clone size: .
J gene: TRBJ2-7
D gene: .
CDR3 DNA: TGTGCCAGCGGGAGGGGGCAATACGAGCAGTACTTC
CDR3 protein: CASGRGQYEQYF

V gene: TRBV7-2
clone size: .
J gene: TRBJ2-7
D gene: .
CDR3 DNA: TGTGCCAGCAGCCCGACGACAGGTCTTTACGAGCAGTACTTC
CDR3 protein: CASSPTTGLYEQYF

V gene: TRBV10-2
clone size: .
J gene: TRBJ2-7
D gene: TRBD2
CDR3 DNA: TGCGCCAGCAGTGGTAGCGGGAGCCTCTACGAGCAGTACTTC
CDR3 protein: CASSGSGSLYEQYF

V gene: TRBV29-1
clone size: .
J gene: TRBJ1-2
D gene: .
CDR3 DNA: TGCAGCGTTGACAGCGTCGGACTCTATGGCTACACCTTC
CDR3 protein: CSVDSVGLYGYTF

V gene: TRBV24-1
clone size: .
J gene: TRBJ1-1
D gene: .
CDR3 DNA: TGTGCCACCCTGAGGCGAACTGAAGCTTTCTTT
CDR3 protein: CATLRRTEAFF

V gene: TRBV7-2
clone size: once
J gene: TRBJ2-7
D gene: TRBD2
CDR3 DNA: TGTGCCAGCAGCTTAACTAGCGGGGCCTCCTACGAGCAGTACTTC
CDR3 protein: CASSLTSGASYEQYF

V gene: TRBV6-1
clone size: .
J gene: TRBJ1-3
D gene: .
CDR3 DNA: TGTGCCAGCAGTGCTACAGGGTTACGCGCTGGAAACACCATATATTTT
CDR3 protein: CASSATGLRAGNTIYF

V gene: TRBV6-5
clone size: .
J gene: TRBJ1-1
D gene: .
CDR3 DNA: TGTGCCAGCACCACCGGGGGGGTGAACACTGAAGCTTTCTTT
CDR3 protein: CASTTGGVNTEAFF

V gene: TRBV3-1/TRBV3-2
clone size: .
J gene: TRBJ1-2
D gene: TRBD1
CDR3 DNA: TGTGCCAGCAGCCCCTGGACAGGGGGAATCTATGGCTACACCTTC
CDR3 protein: CASSPWTGGIYGYTF

V gene: TRBV30
clone size: .
J gene: TRBJ1-5
D gene: .
CDR3 DNA: TGTGCCTGGTCTACCGGTCAGCCCCAGCATTTT
CDR3 protein: CAWSTGQPQHF

V gene: TRBV19
clone size: .
J gene: TRBJ2-2
D gene: .
CDR3 DNA: TGTGCCAGTAGTATAGTAGCGCAGTCCGGGGAGCTGTTTTTT
CDR3 protein: CASSIVAQSGELFF

V gene: TRBV7-9
clone size: once
J gene: TRBJ1-5
D gene: .
CDR3 DNA: TGTGCCAGCAGCTTATCAGGGGTTCAGGGTCAGCCCCAGCATTTT
CDR3 protein: CASSLSGVQGQPQHF

V gene: TRBV5-1
clone size: .
J gene: TRBJ2-6
D gene: .
CDR3 DNA: TGCGCCAGCAGCTTGGTACAGACCGGGGCCAACGTCCTGACTTTC
CDR3 protein: CASSLVQTGANVLTF

V gene: TRBV7-2
clone size: .
J gene: TRBJ1-2
D gene: .
CDR3 DNA: TGTGCCAGCAGCTTCGACGGAGAGCACTATGGCTACACCTTC
CDR3 protein: CASSFDGEHYGYTF

V gene: TRBV5-4
clone size: .
J gene: TRBJ2-2
D gene: TRBD1
CDR3 DNA: TGTGCCAGCAGCTTTCCGGGACAGGGTGAGACCGGGGAGCTGTTTTTT
CDR3 protein: CASSFPGQGETGELFF

V gene: TRBV18
clone size: .
J gene: TRBJ2-2
D gene: TRBD1
CDR3 DNA: TGTGCCAGCTCACCACAAGGGACAGGAAACACCGGGGAGCTGTTTTTT
CDR3 protein: CASSPQGTGNTGELFF

V gene: TRBV30
clone size: .
J gene: TRBJ1-3
D gene: .
CDR3 DNA: TGTGCCTGGAGTGTACGCAGGGGCACCTTCTCTGGAAACACCATATATTTT
CDR3 protein: CAWSVRRGTFSGNTIYF

V gene: TRBV6-5
clone size: .
J gene: TRBJ2-7
D gene: TRBD2
CDR3 DNA: TGTGCCAGCAGCTTAGCGGGAGACTCCTACGAGCAGTACTTC
CDR3 protein: CASSLAGDSYEQYF

V gene: TRBV23-1
clone size: once
J gene: TRBJ2-7
D gene: TRBD1
CDR3 DNA: TGCGCCAGCAGTCAATCCGACGGACAGGGCGGCTACGAGCAGTACTTC
CDR3 protein: CASSQSDGQGGYEQYF